Listed below are T cell receptor beta chains from one sample, sequenced in a study of CD8 T cells in ankylosing spondylitis. TCRdb re-analysed the 5' RACE reads in MiXCR, keeping a single row per CDR3 protein. The sample lists about 330,000 distinct CDR3 sequences; roughly 8% were seen once. Sample: blood, either unsorted or a sorted T cell fraction (not recorded which). Source of these receptors: a male donor with ankylosing spondylitis. The conserved cysteine and the conserved F or W are not part of the CDR3 here. D genes are given only for firm matches.

D: .; length: 14; V: TRBV16; J: TRBJ2-3; CDR3: ASSQAQAGSSDTQY
D: .; length: 14; V: TRBV10-3; J: TRBJ2-2; CDR3: AISSAAGHHTGELF
D: .; length: 12; V: TRBV12-3/TRBV12-4; J: TRBJ2-7; CDR3: ASSPGDIAYEQY
D: TRBD1; length: 12; V: TRBV7-2; J: TRBJ2-1; CDR3: ASSLEDRGSEQF
D: TRBD2; length: 14; V: TRBV18; J: TRBJ2-1; CDR3: ASSPRTAGFYNEQF
D: TRBD2; length: 14; V: TRBV28; J: TRBJ2-3; CDR3: ASGAGGNPSTDTQY
D: .; length: 10; V: TRBV7-9; J: TRBJ2-1; CDR3: ASSLMGMGQF
D: TRBD2; length: 13; V: TRBV27; J: TRBJ2-7; CDR3: ASSSYRDYSYEQY
D: TRBD2; length: 12; V: TRBV20-1; J: TRBJ2-1; CDR3: SARREGTYNEQF
D: .; length: 13; V: TRBV5-1; J: TRBJ2-2; CDR3: ASSLGGANTGELF
D: TRBD1; length: 13; V: TRBV5-1; J: TRBJ1-4; CDR3: ASSWGDRDNEKLF
D: .; length: 11; V: TRBV18; J: TRBJ2-1; CDR3: ASSLTGTNEQF
D: .; length: 13; V: TRBV2; J: TRBJ1-3; CDR3: ASSEGATSGNTIY
D: .; length: 13; V: TRBV7-2; J: TRBJ1-3; CDR3: ASSPSRGRGNTIY
D: .; length: 12; V: TRBV15; J: TRBJ2-7; CDR3: ATSREGVSYEQY
D: TRBD1; length: 12; V: TRBV4-2; J: TRBJ2-7; CDR3: ASSQTQGLHEQY
D: .; length: 13; V: TRBV25-1; J: TRBJ1-5; CDR3: ASSESHYSNQPQH
D: .; length: 10; V: TRBV20-1; J: TRBJ1-5; CDR3: SANSGDQPQH
D: TRBD2; length: 14; V: TRBV4-3; J: TRBJ2-5; CDR3: ASSRWRTSGKETQY
D: .; length: 14; V: TRBV6-1; J: TRBJ2-1; CDR3: ASSEWDGIEYNEQF
D: .; length: 12; V: TRBV20-1; J: TRBJ2-7; CDR3: STSRDLSSYEQY
D: .; length: 13; V: TRBV13; J: TRBJ2-7; CDR3: ASSFQGRGSYEQY
D: .; length: 13; V: TRBV5-5; J: TRBJ1-1; CDR3: ASSLGGELNTEAF
D: .; length: 9; V: TRBV10-3; J: TRBJ2-7; CDR3: ATSSVYEQY
D: .; length: 13; V: TRBV6-1; J: TRBJ1-5; CDR3: ASSRDAVLGQPQH
D: TRBD1; length: 12; V: TRBV27; J: TRBJ2-7; CDR3: ASSFNRGAYEQY
D: TRBD1; length: 13; V: TRBV4-1; J: TRBJ2-7; CDR3: ASSQPGQGSYEQY
D: .; length: 14; V: TRBV5-1; J: TRBJ1-5; CDR3: ASSPWGGRDGQPQH
D: .; length: 11; V: TRBV24-1; J: TRBJ2-1; CDR3: ATSDLSYNEQF
D: .; length: 11; V: TRBV18; J: TRBJ2-1; CDR3: ASSNSGANEQF
D: .; length: 14; V: TRBV12-3/TRBV12-4; J: TRBJ1-3; CDR3: ASSLGQTYSGNTIY
D: TRBD2; length: 14; V: TRBV6-2/TRBV6-3; J: TRBJ2-5; CDR3: ASSYSLAGVRETQY
D: .; length: 10; V: TRBV29-1; J: TRBJ1-1; CDR3: SVAGWGSVAF
D: .; length: 12; V: TRBV5-1; J: TRBJ2-5; CDR3: ASSLEVGRETQY
D: TRBD1; length: 12; V: TRBV27; J: TRBJ2-7; CDR3: ASSGQGPSYEQY
D: TRBD1; length: 14; V: TRBV6-2/TRBV6-3; J: TRBJ2-1; CDR3: ASSTWTGSSYNEQF
D: .; length: 11; V: TRBV4-1; J: TRBJ1-2; CDR3: ASSHRGDYGYT
D: .; length: 12; V: TRBV4-1; J: TRBJ2-7; CDR3: ASSQASGAYEQY
D: TRBD1; length: 13; V: TRBV6-1; J: TRBJ2-7; CDR3: ASSGRQGGEYEQY
D: TRBD1; length: 12; V: TRBV5-6; J: TRBJ2-1; CDR3: ASSYVTGGVGQF